This paragraph reports one T cell receptor beta chain. Antigen specificity is unknown. Unrecorded immune exposures were likely, despite nominal health at sampling. This PCR relied on a set of 60 Vbeta primers and 13 Jbeta primers. Assay: immunoSEQ multiplex PCR; the TCRdb copy retains only in-frame clones and omits some. The sample carries about 110,000 clones, roughly four fifths recorded once. The entry originates in a study of cytomegalovirus exposure and HLA in healthy donors. In the study overall: Drawn from HLA-typed donors, tens of millions of unique TCRs were held in an early data release.

V lost 2 bases and J lost 0; bases outside the gene matches: 3. The germline V gene has CDR1 SGHTA and CDR2 FQGNSA. The CDR3 contains 16 residues. Study-wide results and caveats: A few of the chains that were CMV-associated were confirmed in vitro to be specific for CMV antigens. Among immune exposure information, only CMV serostatus was available.

The TCR originated in a woman between 45 and 65 years old in good health and CMV-seropositive. The sample comprised PBMCs. The gene calls are TRBV7-2 and TRBJ2-1, with TRBD1 matching 8 bases. The CDR3 is CASSLWGQDSYNEQFF. DNA of the CDR3: TGTGCCAGCAGCTTATGGGGACAGGACTCCTACAATGAGCAGTTCTTC.